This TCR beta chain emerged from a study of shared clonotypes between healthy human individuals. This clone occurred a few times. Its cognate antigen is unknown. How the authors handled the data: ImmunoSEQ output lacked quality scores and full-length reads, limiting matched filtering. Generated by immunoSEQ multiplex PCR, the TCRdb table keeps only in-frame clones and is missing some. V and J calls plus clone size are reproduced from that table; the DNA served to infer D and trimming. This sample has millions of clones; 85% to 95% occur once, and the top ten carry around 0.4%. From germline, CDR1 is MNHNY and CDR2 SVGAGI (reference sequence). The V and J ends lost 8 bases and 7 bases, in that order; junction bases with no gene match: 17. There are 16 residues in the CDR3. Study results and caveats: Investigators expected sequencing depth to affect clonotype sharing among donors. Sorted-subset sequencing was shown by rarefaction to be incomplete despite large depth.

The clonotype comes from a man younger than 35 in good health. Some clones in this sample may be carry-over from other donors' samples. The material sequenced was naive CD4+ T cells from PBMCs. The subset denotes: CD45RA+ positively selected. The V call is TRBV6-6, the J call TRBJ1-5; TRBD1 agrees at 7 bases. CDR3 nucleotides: TGTGCCAGCCGGGGGGTCAACAGGGGCGTAGGGCAGCCCCAGCATTTT. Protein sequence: CASRGVNRGVGQPQHF.